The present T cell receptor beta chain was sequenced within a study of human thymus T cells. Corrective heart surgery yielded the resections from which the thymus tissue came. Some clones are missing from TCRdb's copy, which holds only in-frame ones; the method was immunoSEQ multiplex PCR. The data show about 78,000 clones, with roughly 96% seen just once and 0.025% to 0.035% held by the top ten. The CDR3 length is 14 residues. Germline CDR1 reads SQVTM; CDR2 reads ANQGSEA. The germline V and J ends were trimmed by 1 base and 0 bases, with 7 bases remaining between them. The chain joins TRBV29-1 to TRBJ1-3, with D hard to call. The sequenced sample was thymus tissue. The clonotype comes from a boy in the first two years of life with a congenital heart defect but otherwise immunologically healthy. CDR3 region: CSVEVASSGNTIYF. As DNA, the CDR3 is TGCAGCGTTGAAGTAGCTAGCTCTGGAAACACCATATATTTT. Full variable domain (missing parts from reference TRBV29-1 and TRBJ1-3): SAVISQKPSRDICQRGTSLTIQCQVDSQVTMMFWYRQQPGQSLTLIATANQGSEATYESGFVIDKFPISRPNLTFSTLTVSNMSPEDSSIYLCSVEVASSGNTIYFGEGSWLTVV.